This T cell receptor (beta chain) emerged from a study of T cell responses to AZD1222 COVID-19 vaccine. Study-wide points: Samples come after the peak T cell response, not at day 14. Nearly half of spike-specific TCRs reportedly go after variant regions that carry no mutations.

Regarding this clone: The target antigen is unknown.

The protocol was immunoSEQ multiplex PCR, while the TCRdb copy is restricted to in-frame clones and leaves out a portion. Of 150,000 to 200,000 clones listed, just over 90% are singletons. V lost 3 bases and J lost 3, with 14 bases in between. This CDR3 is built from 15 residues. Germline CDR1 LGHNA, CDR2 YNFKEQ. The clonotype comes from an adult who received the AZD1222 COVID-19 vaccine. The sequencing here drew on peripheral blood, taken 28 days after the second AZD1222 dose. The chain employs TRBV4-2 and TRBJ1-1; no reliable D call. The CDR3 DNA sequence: TGTGCCAGCAGCCACGTATCGGGAAGCTACACTGAAGCTTTCTTT. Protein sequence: CASSHVSGSYTEAFF.